The 19 T cell receptor beta chains reported below all come from one sample, sequenced in a study of cytomegalovirus exposure and HLA in healthy donors. The data were produced by immunoSEQ multiplex PCR, yet TCRdb's version contains in-frame clones alone and is incomplete. This sample carries 150,000 to 250,000 clones, 80% to 85% of them seen once, and the ten largest clones take 1.2%. The sample taken for sequencing was PBMCs. These receptors were taken from a woman in her twenties or thirties in good health and CMV-seronegative.

This clone is a singleton in its sample. CDR3 nucleotide sequence: TGTGCCAGCAGCGGAGGCCTAGCAAACACAGATACGCAGTATTTT. This encodes CASSGGLANTDTQYF. The chain carries TRBV9 and TRBJ2-3; TRBD2 might be the D (5 bases). This CDR3 is built from 15 residues. Trimming stripped 3 bases from V and 2 bases from J, with 13 bases between. Germline V lookup: CDR1 SGDLS, CDR2 YYNGEE.

Only one count was recorded for this clone. The chain joins TRBV7-6 to TRBJ1-2; D call uncertain. CDR1 and CDR2 from the germline V gene are SGHVS and FNYEAQ. Deletions cut 1 base from V and 0 bases from J, with 9 bases between. The CDR3 contains 15 residues. The CDR3 here is CASSLGGVPNYGYTF. The CDR3 nucleotides are TGTGCCAGCAGCTTAGGGGGAGTTCCTAACTATGGCTACACCTTC.

This chain joins TRBV27 and TRBJ1-5; 9 nucleotides match TRBD1. This CDR3 has 17 residues. Per germline, CDR1 MNHEY and CDR2 SMNVEV (reference sequence). Unmatched junction bases numbered 11, after V lost 2 bases and J lost 6 bases. The CDR3 is CASSLGWTGVGGQPQHF. The CDR3 nucleotides read TGTGCCAGCAGTTTAGGTTGGACAGGGGTAGGGGGTCAGCCCCAGCATTTT.

The gene calls are TRBV5-4 and TRBJ2-1; 8 bases are shared with TRBD1. Unmatched junction bases numbered 5, after V lost 3 bases and J lost 3 bases. Germline CDR1 reads SGHNT; CDR2 reads YYREEE (reference sequence). The CDR3 loop spans 15 amino acids. The chain's CDR3 is CASSSGGAVYNEQFF. DNA for the CDR3: TGTGCCAGCAGCTCAGGGGGCGCCGTCTACAATGAGCAGTTCTTC.

The chain couples TRBV7-9 to TRBJ2-1; D is ambiguous. The germline V and J ends were trimmed by 1 base and 0 bases, with 13 bases remaining between them. The CDR3 totals 17 residues. Germline V CDR1 and CDR2: SEHNR, FQNEAQ (reference sequence). The CDR3 coding sequence is TGTGCCAGCAGCTTAGAGAGGCGCAGTACCTCCTACAATGAGCAGTTCTTC. Its protein product is CASSLERRSTSYNEQFF.

The CDR3: CASSLGGGLGADTQYF. CDR3 coding DNA: TGTGCCAGCAGCTTAGGCGGGGGATTGGGTGCAGATACGCAGTATTTT. The chain uses TRBV11-3 and TRBJ2-3; 7 bases align to TRBD2. Germline V gene data show CDR1 as SGHNT and CDR2 as YENEEA. J was trimmed by 4 bases and V by 1 base; bases with no gene match: 8. The CDR3 runs to 16 residues. Complete variable domain (other parts from reference TRBV11-3 and TRBJ2-3): EAGVVQSPRYKIIEKKQPVAFWCNPISGHNTLYWYLQNLGQGPELLIRYENEEAVDDSQLPKDRFSAERLKGVDSTLKIQPAELGDSAVYLCASSLGGGLGADTQYFGPGTRLTVL.

This chain connects TRBV6-1 to TRBJ1-2; the D is unclear. Per germline, CDR1 MNHNS and CDR2 SASEGT. Trimming removed 4 bases at V and 9 bases at J, with 12 bases between. The CDR3 is 12 residues long. Written as DNA, the CDR3 is TGTGCCAGCAGTGGAGAGATTTTCCGCTACACCTTC. Amino acids: CASSGEIFRYTF.

This rearrangement joins TRBV5-1 to TRBJ1-1, with TRBD1 identical over 8 bases. The germline CDR1 and CDR2 sequences are SGHRS and YFSETQ. This CDR3 contains 13 residues. After removal of 3 bases from V and 4 bases from J, the junction contained 2 bases not matched to a gene. CDR3 region: CASSSTGGTEAFF. In DNA, the CDR3 is TGCGCCAGCAGCTCAACAGGGGGCACTGAAGCTTTCTTT.

This chain uses TRBV7-8 with TRBJ1-1; D remains ambiguous. This CDR3 region has 15 residues. Germline assignment: CDR1 SGHVS and CDR2 FQNEAQ. V was shortened by 1 base and J by 6 bases, with 15 bases between the two germline ends. The CDR3 sequence is CASSLVTGTRSEAFF. The CDR3 region has the DNA TGTGCCAGCAGCTTAGTCACGGGTACGAGGTCTGAAGCTTTCTTT.

This clone was seen just once. The genes are TRBV9 and TRBJ2-2; D is perhaps TRBD2 (6 bases). V lost 0 bases to trimming and J lost 5 bases, with 14 bases between them. The CDR3 is 16 residues long. Germline assignment: CDR1 SGDLS and CDR2 YYNGEE. The DNA of the CDR3 is TGTGCCAGCAGCGTAGTCGGGCGGGGAGGAACCGGGGAGCTGTTTTTT. Translating it yields CASSVVGRGGTGELFF.

The CDR3 DNA reads TGCGCCAGCAGCTTAGGGACTAGCGGCTTTTGGGGTACGCAGTATTTT. It is translated as CASSLGTSGFWGTQYF. V and J are TRBV5-1 and TRBJ2-3; 11 nucleotides agree with TRBD2. The V gene's germline CDR1 is SGHRS and CDR2 YFSETQ. The CDR3 is 16 amino acids. V lost 2 bases and J lost 8; bases outside the gene matches: 10.

The chain uses TRBV6-1 and TRBJ1-3, with TRBD1 identical over 8 bases. Germline V gene sequence: CDR1 MNHNS, CDR2 SASEGT. J lost 9 bases, V lost 5 bases, and 9 bases had no gene match. The CDR3 is made up of 14 amino acids. CDR3 sequence reads: CASSRGQGAGTIYF. CDR3 coding DNA: TGTGCCAGCAGTAGAGGACAGGGAGCAGGCACCATATATTTT.

The genes are TRBV9 and TRBJ2-4, with 9 bases matching TRBD2. Germline assignment: CDR1 SGDLS and CDR2 YYNGEE. The CDR3 totals 12 residues. Germline trimming cut 4 bases from V and 11 bases from J; bases unmatched to any gene: 4. The CDR3: CASSTAGGLQYF. The CDR3 region has the DNA TGTGCCAGCAGCACAGCGGGGGGCCTTCAGTACTTC.

This chain links TRBV6-1 with TRBJ2-7; TRBD2 matches 7 bases. CDR3 length: 15 amino acids. Germline CDR1 and CDR2: MNHNS and SASEGT. The V and J ends lost 6 bases and 3 bases, in that order; junction bases with no gene match: 11. The DNA of the CDR3 is TGTGCCAGCAGCTCCCTTGGCGGGGGACTCTACGAGCAGTACTTC. Translation: CASSSLGGGLYEQYF.

The rearrangement joins TRBV29-1 to TRBJ1-5; 7 bases are a match to TRBD1. The CDR3 is made up of 12 amino acids. Germline trimming cut 4 bases from V and 7 bases from J; bases unmatched to any gene: 4. Per germline, CDR1 SQVTM and CDR2 ANQGSEA. The CDR3 loop reads CSVGQGMQPQHF. The CDR3 DNA is TGCAGCGTTGGACAGGGAATGCAGCCCCAGCATTTT. The full variable domain, with the rest looked up from reference TRBV29-1 and TRBJ1-5, is SAVISQKPSRDICQRGTSLTIQCQVDSQVTMMFWYRQQPGQSLTLIATANQGSEATYESGFVIDKFPISRPNLTFSTLTVSNMSPEDSSIYLCSVGQGMQPQHFGDGTRLSIL.

The chain carries TRBV7-6 and TRBJ2-2, with 9 bases lining up with TRBD2. Germline V gene data show CDR1 as SGHVS and CDR2 as FNYEAQ. The CDR3 spans 15 residues. Germline trimming cut 9 bases from V and 4 bases from J; bases unmatched to any gene: 9. Here the CDR3 reads CASSISGGITGELFF. DNA of the CDR3: TGTGCCAGTTCCATTAGCGGGGGAATCACCGGGGAGCTGTTTTTT.

V usage is TRBV5-1 and J usage is TRBJ2-7; D is perhaps TRBD2 (5 bases). The CDR3 is made up of 13 amino acids. Per the germline V gene, CDR1 is SGHRS and CDR2 is YFSETQ. The CDR3 DNA follows: TGCGCGTCGGGGTCGAGTGACTCCTACGAGCAGTACTTC. This codes for CASGSSDSYEQYF.

The rearrangement joins TRBV19 to TRBJ2-7, with TRBD1 as a possible D gene (5 bases). The length of the CDR3 is 11 residues. Germline CDR1 LNHDA, CDR2 SQIVND (reference sequence). V dropped 4 bases and J dropped 5 bases, with 6 bases sitting between them. CDR3 region: CASSTGNEQYF. The CDR3 nucleotides read TGTGCCAGTAGTACAGGGAACGAGCAGTACTTC.

The chain links TRBV4-2 to TRBJ1-4, with 9 bases lining up with TRBD1. Trimming at V came to 2 bases and at J to 0 bases, leaving 13 bases not matched to a gene. Germline CDR1 is LGHNA and CDR2 is YNFKEQ. This CDR3 spans 20 amino acids. In DNA, the CDR3 is TGTGCCAGCAGCCAACGTCCCGGGACAGGGTTTCTTACAACTAATGAAAAACTGTTTTTT. It specifies CASSQRPGTGFLTTNEKLFF.